This T cell receptor beta chain was captured in a study of shared clonotypes between healthy human individuals. Regarding the study as a whole: Clonotypes shared by all four sorted-subset donors had higher generation probabilities than non-shared clonotypes.

CD45RO-negative, CCR7-selected cells formed the naive CD8 fraction, which excluded terminally differentiated effector memory CD45RA+ cells. Healthy and HIV-negative, the adult donors had no recent acute infections or vaccinations. Caucasian adults living in Nashville, Tennessee, provided all samples. The CDR3 extends over 16 amino acids. The ends lost 2 bases at V and 3 bases at J; junction bases unmatched: 1. The germline V gene encodes CDR1 LGHNT and CDR2 FRNRAP. Some clones are missing from TCRdb's copy, which holds only in-frame ones; the method was immunoSEQ multiplex PCR. The table includes about 2 million clones, roughly 95% detected once. Comment on this clone: Its antigen is currently unknown.

V gene TRBV12-5 combines with J gene TRBJ2-2; 12 positions agree with TRBD2. This receptor was obtained from a man aged 18-30 years in good health. Sequenced sample: naive CD8+ T cells sorted from blood. In DNA form, the CDR3 reads TGTGCTAGTGGTTTGACTAGCGGGGGGTACACCGGGGAGCTGTTTTTT. Translating it yields CASGLTSGGYTGELFF.